Listed here is a single T cell receptor beta chain. Its antigen is not identified. The sample is drawn from a study of lymphopenia after photon versus proton radiotherapy. The study, taken as a whole, reports: Authors raise, but do not show, better survival with proton therapy. Under photons, naive T cells and diversity fell while effector/memory populations rose. In patients who died, overall survival fell as post-nadir TCR diversity dropped more. Post-nadir diversity loss with photons came from oligoclonal expansion, particularly CD8+ Temra cells.

Sequencing was performed with immunoSEQ multiplex PCR; in TCRdb, only in-frame clones are kept and a portion is missing. The table has some 55,000 clones, roughly 86% seen once. This CDR3 comprises 15 residues. CDR1 is LNHDA and CDR2 is SQIVND in the germline V gene (reference sequence). Trimming removed 5 bases from V and 3 bases from J, with 13 bases in between. The sequences come from peripheral blood, collected from a patient treated with photon-based radiotherapy. The chain recombines TRBV19 with TRBJ1-4; no clear D. The receptor comes from a man between 35 and 55 years old with gastric cancer. The CDR3 DNA reads TGTGCCAGTAGTCGGGGAGGGATCGCTAATGAAAAACTGTTTTTT. Protein sequence: CASSRGGIANEKLFF.